The clone carrying this TCR beta chain was recorded at least ten times. V was pared by 7 bases and J by 4 bases, with 5 bases of the junction left unmatched. CDR1 and CDR2 (germline): SGHAT, FQNNGV. The CDR3 spans 14 residues. A single record per CDR3 protein comes from TCRdb applying MiXCR to the multiplex PCR reads. In the table there are fewer than 250,000 distinct CDR3 sequences, around 32% of which are singletons. The data derive from a study of breast tumors, draining lymph nodes, adjacent tissues. The lymph nodes were axillary draining lymph nodes from breast cancer patients. The receptor was derived from a female donor with breast cancer. Some clones in this sample may be carry-over from other donors' samples. The chain links TRBV11-2 to TRBJ2-1; 9 bases are shared with TRBD2. Sequencing was done on a sample of axillary lymph node tissue. CDR3 sequence: CASNTGLAYNEQFF. As DNA, the CDR3 is TGTGCCAGCAACACAGGACTAGCGTACAATGAGCAGTTCTTC.